The 28 T cell receptor beta chains presented below share a single source sample, sequenced in a study of blood T cell repertoires in COVID-19. Sequencing was performed with immunoSEQ multiplex PCR; in TCRdb, only in-frame clones are kept and a portion is missing. The data contain 80,000 or so clones, roughly 80% of them singletons. The specimen sequenced was peripheral blood. The receptors derive from an older woman with acute or convalescent COVID-19.

This chain uses TRBV4-2 with TRBJ2-1; D may be TRBD2 (6 bases). CDR3 length equals 13 residues. The V end lost 0 bases, the J end lost 12 bases, and 12 bases lay between the germline ends. Germline-derived CDR1 and CDR2 are LGHNA and YNFKEQ. The CDR3 spells CASSQELSRGQFF. The CDR3 coding sequence is TGTGCCAGCAGCCAAGAATTATCGCGGGGGCAGTTCTTC.

The V gene is TRBV7-8, the J gene TRBJ1-1; a possible D gene is TRBD1 (5 bases). Trimming took off 2 bases at V and 5 bases at J, with 15 bases between the two ends. CDR3 length: 15 amino acids. Germline V gene sequence: CDR1 SGHVS, CDR2 FQNEAQ. CDR3 loop: CASSLSQGFWTEAFF. DNA of the CDR3: TGTGCCAGCAGCTTATCCCAGGGTTTTTGGACTGAAGCTTTCTTT.

V and J are TRBV10-2 and TRBJ2-7; 11 bases line up with TRBD2. The CDR3 runs to 16 residues. Germline values: CDR1 WSHSY, CDR2 SAAADI. V lost 6 bases and J lost 3; bases outside the gene matches: 10. The DNA for the CDR3 is TGCGCCAGCAGAGGGGAACTAGCGGGAGACCTCTACGAGCAGTACTTC. Translating it yields CASRGELAGDLYEQYF.

V is TRBV9 and J is TRBJ2-5, with D hard to call. CDR1 SGDLS and CDR2 YYNGEE come from the germline V gene. V was clipped by 1 base and J by 0 bases, with 16 bases between them. The length of the CDR3 is 17 residues. Written as DNA, the CDR3 is TGTGCCAGCAGCGTATTAGACTGGTCAAGGTACCAAGAGACCCAGTACTTC. Its translation: CASSVLDWSRYQETQYF. Supplemented by reference TRBV9 and TRBJ2-5, the full variable domain reads DSGVTQTPKHLITATGQRVTLRCSPRSGDLSVYWYQQSLDQGLQFLIQYYNGEERAKGNILERFSAQQFPDLHSELNLSSLELGDSALYFCASSVLDWSRYQETQYFGPGTRLLVL.

The chain employs TRBV7-3 and TRBJ2-1, with 8 bases fitting TRBD2. Trimming took 3 bases from V and 10 from J; bases not matched to a gene: 5. Germline loops: CDR1 SGHTA, CDR2 FQGTGA. The CDR3 has 13 residues. This CDR3 is CASSLVAGGEQFF. The CDR3 bases are TGTGCCAGCAGCTTGGTGGCGGGGGGCGAGCAGTTCTTC.

This chain links TRBV2 with TRBJ2-1; a possible D gene is TRBD1 (6 bases). The CDR3 length is 13 residues. V dropped 2 bases and J dropped 8 bases, with 10 bases sitting between them. CDR1 and CDR2 (germline): SNHLY, FYNNEI. The CDR3 sequence is CASSETGFDEQFF. In DNA, the CDR3 is TGTGCCAGCAGTGAAACAGGGTTTGATGAGCAGTTCTTC.

This chain joins TRBV19 and TRBJ1-2; perhaps TRBD1 as D (6 bases). V lost 2 bases and J 6 bases, leaving 16 bases between the germline ends. The CDR3 has 15 residues. CDR1 LNHDA and CDR2 SQIVND come from the germline V gene (reference sequence). CDR3 bases: TGTGCCAGTAGTATAAGTCGGGGGGCTGATGATGGCTACACCTTC. It codes for CASSISRGADDGYTF.

This chain connects TRBV7-8 to TRBJ1-4; TRBD1 matches at 7 bases. CDR1 and CDR2 from the germline V gene are SGHVS and FQNEAQ. V dropped 5 bases and J dropped 1; count of bases not matched to a gene: 7. The CDR3 runs to 16 residues. This CDR3 is CASSILTGVTNEKLFF. Here the CDR3 DNA reads TGTGCCAGCAGCATCCTTACAGGGGTAACTAATGAAAAACTGTTTTTT.

CDR3 in amino acids: CASSADRSSNQPQHF. The CDR3 nucleotides are TGTGCCAGCAGCGCGGACAGGTCTAGCAATCAGCCCCAGCATTTT. This chain links TRBV6-5 with TRBJ1-5; 7 nucleotides line up with TRBD1. V shed 6 bases, J shed 0 bases, and the junction held 5 bases outside the gene matches. Germline CDR1 is MNHEY and CDR2 is SVGAGI. This CDR3 is built from 15 residues.

The gene calls are TRBV27 and TRBJ1-5, with TRBD1 matching over 9 bases. There are 17 residues in the CDR3. The ends lost 5 bases at V and 0 bases at J; junction bases unmatched: 8. CDR1 and CDR2 (germline): MNHEY, SMNVEV (reference sequence). The CDR3: CASSRGTGSLSNQPQHF. The CDR3 DNA sequence: TGTGCCAGCAGTAGGGGGACAGGGTCACTTAGCAATCAGCCCCAGCATTTT.

This sequence joins TRBV3-1 (or the pseudogene TRBV3-2) and TRBJ2-7; 10 nucleotides match TRBD2. V was pared by 4 bases and J by 6 bases, with 9 bases of the junction left unmatched. Germline CDR1 reads LGHDT; CDR2 reads YNNKEL (reference sequence). This CDR3 has 15 amino acids. CDR3 in DNA: TGTGCCAGCAGCCCGGCCAGCGGGAGGGCCCTCGAGCAGTACTTC. Translating gives CASSPASGRALEQYF.

This clone was seen a single time. V gene TRBV7-3 combines with J gene TRBJ2-2; D may be TRBD1 (5 bases). V shed 2 bases and J shed 6 bases, with 10 bases lying between them. Germline V CDR1 and CDR2: SGHTA, FQGTGA. CDR3 length equals 14 residues. The CDR3 nucleotides read TGTGCCAGCAGCTTATTATGGGGCCCCGGGGAGCTGTTTTTT. Protein sequence: CASSLLWGPGELFF.

This clone was seen only once. The DNA of the CDR3 is TGTGCCAGCAGCTTAGGTCAGGGGGCCGGTCAGCCCCAGCATTTT. Translation gives CASSLGQGAGQPQHF. J is TRBJ1-5 and V is TRBV7-2; TRBD1 matches 8 bases. This CDR3 comprises 15 residues. CDR1 and CDR2 (germline): SGHTA, FQGNSA. V trimming: 1 base; J trimming: 6 bases; junction bases outside the gene matches: 5.

The chain couples TRBV7-2 to TRBJ2-5; no clear D. Germline V gene sequence: CDR1 SGHTA, CDR2 FQGNSA. V was cut by 7 bases and J by 4 bases, with 10 bases left in between. The length of the CDR3 is 12 residues. This CDR3 reads CASTIRGETQYF. For the CDR3, the DNA is TGTGCCAGCACCATCCGAGGAGAGACCCAGTACTTC.

The chain couples TRBV19 to TRBJ2-2; perhaps TRBD1 as D (6 bases). The CDR3 is 15 residues long. The germline gives CDR1 LNHDA, CDR2 SQIVND (reference sequence). Between the trimmed V and J ends, which lost 10 bases and 0 bases, there was a span of 15 bases. CDR3 loop: CATHPGGTNTGELFF. CDR3 bases: TGTGCCACTCATCCTGGGGGCACGAACACCGGGGAGCTGTTTTTT. The variable domain in full, with the rest retrieved from reference TRBV19 and TRBJ2-2, is DGGITQSPKYLFRKEGQNVTLSCEQNLNHDAMYWYRQDPGQGLRLIYYSQIVNDFQKGDIAEGYSVSREKKESFPLTVTSAQKNPTAFYLCATHPGGTNTGELFFGEGSRLTVL.

This chain links TRBV3-1 (or the pseudogene TRBV3-2) with TRBJ1-2, with 10 bases that match TRBD1. Germline loops: CDR1 LGHDT, CDR2 YNNKEL (reference sequence). The CDR3 has 15 residues. The V gene end was trimmed by 5 bases and the J gene end by 8 bases; junction bases not matched to a gene: 11. CDR3 sequence (DNA): TGTGCCAGCAGCAAACCCGGGACAGGGGTCGACGGCTACACCTTC. This translates into CASSKPGTGVDGYTF.

This rearrangement joins TRBV14 to TRBJ2-1, with D perhaps matching TRBD1 (5 bases). Between the trimmed V and J ends, which lost 0 bases and 8 bases, there was a span of 26 bases. The CDR3 spans 19 residues. Looked up from germline, CDR1 is SGHDN and CDR2 is FVKESK. In DNA, the CDR3 is TGTGCCAGCAGCCAAGAGTGTCAGACAGCATTCTTATTTTTCTATGAGCAGTTCTTC. Its protein product is CASSQECQTAFLFFYEQFF.

The chain joins TRBV7-2 to TRBJ2-7; TRBD2 is a possible D gene (6 bases). The V end was cut by 1 base, the J end by 0 bases, with 16 bases between. Germline CDR1 is SGHTA and CDR2 is FQGNSA. The CDR3 totals 17 residues. The CDR3 region has the DNA TGTGCCAGCAGCTTAGAGGCCGGACTAACCCACTCCTACGAGCAGTACTTC. Its translation: CASSLEAGLTHSYEQYF.

V is TRBV27 and J is TRBJ2-1, with 8 bases identical to TRBD2. This CDR3 is 16 amino acids long. The germline V gene has CDR1 MNHEY and CDR2 SMNVEV (reference sequence). The ends lost 0 bases at V and 6 bases at J; junction bases unmatched: 7. As DNA, the CDR3 is TGTGCCAGCAGTTTATCCCGGCTAGCGGGTTCCAATGAGCAGTTCTTC. Protein: CASSLSRLAGSNEQFF.

The chain carries TRBV7-9 and TRBJ2-7; the D gene is possibly TRBD2 (5 bases). Trimming pared 1 base from V and 0 bases from J, leaving 7 bases between. Germline V gene sequence: CDR1 SEHNR, CDR2 FQNEAQ (reference sequence). CDR3 length equals 14 residues. CDR3 coding DNA: TGTGCCAGCAGCTTAGAAGGGAGCTCCTACGAGCAGTACTTC. Protein: CASSLEGSSYEQYF. Full variable domain (outside the CDR3, taken from reference TRBV7-9 and TRBJ2-7): DTGVSQNPRHKITKRGQNVTFRCDPISEHNRLYWYRQTLGQGPEFLTYFQNEAQLEKSRLLSDRFSAERPKGSFSTLEIQRTEQGDSAMYLCASSLEGSSYEQYFGPGTRLTVT.

J is TRBJ1-1 and V is TRBV6-6, with TRBD1 as a possible D gene (5 bases). The CDR3 is 15 amino acids. The germline CDR1 and CDR2 sequences are MNHNY and SVGAGI (reference sequence). The ends were cut back, 0 bases at V and 2 bases at J, with 10 bases in the middle. The CDR3 coding sequence is TGTGCCAGCAGTTACTCTCGGAGGGGAAACACTGAAGCTTTCTTT. Translated: CASSYSRRGNTEAFF.

The rearrangement uses TRBV18 and TRBJ2-1; TRBD2 aligns across 8 bases. Germline CDR1 reads KGHSH; CDR2 reads LQKENI. V lost 0 bases to trimming and J lost 5 bases; unmatched junction nucleotides: 6. The CDR3 sequence is 16 residues long. CDR3 coding DNA: TGTGCCAGCTCACCACCCTCTAGCGGGCGTCACAATGAGCAGTTCTTC. Amino acids: CASSPPSSGRHNEQFF.

This chain joins TRBV29-1 and TRBJ1-3; the D is unclear. Germline loops: CDR1 SQVTM, CDR2 ANQGSEA. The CDR3 length is 13 residues. Trimming shortened V by 6 bases and J by 0 bases, and 9 bases separated the two germline ends. Here the CDR3 DNA reads TGCAGCGTGGCACCCCACTCTGGAAACACCATATATTTT. As protein: CSVAPHSGNTIYF.

The V call is TRBV7-3, the J call TRBJ2-1, with D possibly matching TRBD2 (5 bases). V was pared by 2 bases and J by 0 bases, with 14 bases between. The length of the CDR3 is 17 residues. CDR1 and CDR2 from the germline V gene are SGHTA and FQGTGA. Here the CDR3 reads CASSLLAGGLSYNEQFF. The CDR3 bases are TGTGCCAGCAGCTTATTGGCGGGTGGGCTCTCCTACAATGAGCAGTTCTTC.

This chain joins TRBV6-5 and TRBJ2-5; 8 bases match TRBD1. The CDR3 loop spans 15 amino acids. V dropped 2 bases and J dropped 2; count of bases not matched to a gene: 4. From germline, CDR1 is MNHEY and CDR2 SVGAGI. The CDR3 spells CASSYTGQGQETQYF. The CDR3 DNA sequence: TGTGCCAGCAGTTACACCGGACAGGGACAAGAGACCCAGTACTTC.

This clone was recorded only once. The genes are TRBV19 and TRBJ2-1, with D tentatively TRBD1 (6 bases). V gave up 6 bases and J gave up 4 bases, with 13 bases separating them. Looked up from germline, CDR1 is LNHDA and CDR2 is SQIVND (reference sequence). The CDR3 is 14 amino acids. The CDR3 DNA follows: TGTGCCAGTAGCCGACAGGTCGTATACAATGAGCAGTTCTTC. Residues: CASSRQVVYNEQFF. Based on the CDR3 plus reference TRBV19 and TRBJ2-1, the full variable domain is DGGITQSPKYLFRKEGQNVTLSCEQNLNHDAMYWYRQDPGQGLRLIYYSQIVNDFQKGDIAEGYSVSREKKESFPLTVTSAQKNPTAFYLCASSRQVVYNEQFFGPGTRLTVL.

The chain couples TRBV6-1 to TRBJ1-4; TRBD1 is a possible D gene (6 bases). CDR3 size: 15 residues. CDR1 is MNHNS, CDR2 SASEGT, per germline. Trimming shortened V by 1 base and J by 7 bases, and 13 bases separated the two germline ends. The CDR3 DNA reads TGTGCCAGCAGTGAAGTACAGGGAGAATTTGAAAAACTGTTTTTT. It codes for CASSEVQGEFEKLFF.

The CDR3 DNA follows: TGTGCCAGCAGCGCCGGACAAGGGTCCTACGAGCAGTACTTC. This gives the protein CASSAGQGSYEQYF. The rearrangement uses TRBV2 and TRBJ2-7; D is perhaps TRBD1 (5 bases). The germline CDR1 and CDR2 sequences are SNHLY and FYNNEI. Trimming took 6 bases from V and 1 from J, leaving 13 bases between them. The CDR3 has 14 residues.